This T cell receptor (beta chain) stems from a study of synovial regulatory T cells in juvenile arthritis. Study summary: One patient received methotrexate plus infliximab; one lacked treatment information.

This clone is medium-sized by frequency. The antigen is unknown. TCRdb's copy holds only in-frame clones and misses some; the assay was immunoSEQ multiplex PCR. This listing includes 2,500 or so clones. Synovial fluid was collected with matched peripheral blood from each patient with active arthritis. FOXP3 TSDR demethylation in synovial Tregs matched blood and healthy-donor Tregs. Germline V gene data show CDR1 as SGHNT and CDR2 as YYREEE (reference sequence). The CDR3 extends over 16 amino acids. The DNA sequence is not available. General observations from the study: Synovial Treg CDR3 sequences overlapped more with iaTregs than other circulating Tregs.

The sequencing sample was made of Treg cells from the synovium. This chain joins TRBV5-4 and TRBJ2-5; the TRBD2 assignment by TCRdb is unverifiable without DNA. The receptor was derived from a donor aged 2-30 years with juvenile idiopathic arthritis. CDR3 loop: CASSLGASGTGETQYF.